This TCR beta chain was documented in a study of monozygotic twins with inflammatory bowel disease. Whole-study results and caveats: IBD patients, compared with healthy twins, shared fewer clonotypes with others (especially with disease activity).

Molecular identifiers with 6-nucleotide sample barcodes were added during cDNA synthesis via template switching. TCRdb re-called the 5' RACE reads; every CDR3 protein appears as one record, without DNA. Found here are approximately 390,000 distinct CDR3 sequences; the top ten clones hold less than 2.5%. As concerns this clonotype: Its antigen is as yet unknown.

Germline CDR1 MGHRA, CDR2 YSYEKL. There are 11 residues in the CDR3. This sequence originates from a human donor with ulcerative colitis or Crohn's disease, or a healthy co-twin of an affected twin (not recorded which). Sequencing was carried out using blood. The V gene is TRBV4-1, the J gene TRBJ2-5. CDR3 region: CASSHSRTQYF.